This T cell receptor beta chain was captured by sequencing in a study of blood T cell repertoires in COVID-19. Assay used: immunoSEQ multiplex PCR; TCRdb lists only in-frame clones, some missing. The sample contains about 410,000 clones, over 75% of which appear only once. The CDR3 has 17 amino acids. Germline loops: CDR1 SGHRS, CDR2 YFSETQ. J was trimmed by 2 bases and V by 4 bases; bases with no gene match: 8. This clonotype was obtained from a woman between 40 and 50 years old with COVID-19, enrolled during active disease. The sample taken for sequencing was peripheral blood. The chain recombines TRBV5-1 with TRBJ2-7, with 14 bases fitting TRBD2. CDR3 sequence reads: CASSLGTSGSYPYEQYF. The DNA for the CDR3 is TGCGCCAGCAGCCTTGGGACTAGCGGGAGTTATCCCTACGAGCAGTACTTC.